The source of this T cell receptor beta chain is a study of blood T cells in healthy people across ages (dated by TCRdb to the mid-2010s). In terms of the full investigation: In model experiments, template switching captured roughly one uniquely barcoded TCR beta cDNA molecule for every two T cells. Donors of different ages were randomly distributed across sequencing lanes to avoid experimental bias. The donors were divided into four age groups: young (average roughly 15 years), middle-aged (about 39), aged (approximately 62) and long-lived (roughly 82). For two donors (one aged 18 to 30 and one aged 80 or older), the study analyzed two additional independent replicas of 1 million unique cDNA reads from the same blood draw. Using deep sequencing normalized with unique cDNA molecular identifiers, the study measured how TCR beta repertoire diversity changes with age.

General findings and caveats noted by the study authors: There was a strong correlation between observed TCR beta diversity and the percentage of naive T cells measured by flow cytometry. Estimates of total diversity based on one million sequenced T cells were regarded as lower bounds and as underestimates. Observed TCR beta diversity per million T cells fell roughly linearly with age, and a significant reduction was already apparent by age roughly 40. Bulk unsorted PBMC profiling prevented conclusive comparison of naive and antigen-experienced compartments. Donor CMV infection status was unknown, potentially confounding age-related changes in expanded clonotypes. Compared with the aged group, the long-lived group had more naive CD4+ T cells, fewer expanded clones and increased TCR diversity, suggesting age selection.

Donors were a few dozen systemically healthy Caucasian individuals from Russia aged roughly 6 to 90 years. Ten milliliters of peripheral blood were drawn from each donor into EDTA-treated Vacutainer tubes. Ficoll-Paque density-gradient centrifugation was used to isolate PBMCs, with at least 6.5 million obtained per sample. Total RNA was extracted from PBMCs with Trizol reagent, with at least 5 micrograms obtained per sample. For every donor, an aliquot of PBMCs went through flow cytometry to measure the percentages of naive CD45RAhigh/CD27high T cells. To note about this clonotype: What antigen it recognizes has not been identified. Base qualities are not recorded, but no much larger clone differs from it by a single base.

Library prep was done by 5' RACE. These reads were obtained on an Illumina HiSeq 2500. A second PCR of roughly 6 to 11 cycles was run with a J-beta primer mix and a sample-barcoded 5' primer. A template-switch 5' adaptor carrying 12 random nucleotides introduced a unique molecular identifier onto each TCR beta cDNA molecule. At least 2.5 million CDR3-containing paired-end reads were obtained from each sample. All of the RNA was converted into first-strand cDNA using the Mint cDNA synthesis kit, with a TRBC-specific oligonucleotide serving as the primer. Following uracil-DNA glycosylase treatment, a first 18-cycle PCR with universal primers M1SS and BC2_uni_R was performed on all cDNA. In the authors' own workflow: Each sample was normalized by randomly selecting 1 million high-quality reads, each carrying a distinct molecular identifier. Reads sharing molecular identifiers were discarded rather than binned into consensus sequences. MiTCR, set to a Q25 quality threshold and the strictest error-elimination algorithm, was used for CDR3 identification, clonotype clustering and error correction. A nonparametric unseen species model with Euler transformation was used to estimate a lower bound on total TCR beta diversity. TCRdb ran its own pipeline on the public reads, namely fastp trimming at Q25 and MiXCR clone calling, and kept in-frame beta chains. Rows matching on CDR3 protein sequence are summarized as one entry with the most common DNA and genes. These V and J calls derive from TCRdb rather than the authors' analysis. The sample table holds approximately 770,000 distinct CDR3 sequences, of which 55% to 70% were seen once. The ten biggest clones cover 20% to 25% of the sample.

V gives up 5 bases and J gives up 3 bases, and the segment between their germline ends measures 12 bases. Including the terminal cysteine and phenylalanine, the CDR3 comprises 14 residues. CDR3 DNA only is kept here, 42 bases in frame from base 1. Recombination connected TRBV12-3 or TRBV12-4 to TRBJ2-3; there is no confident call for the D gene. The source of this sequence is a man younger than 40 in good health. The sequenced sample consisted of blood. In nucleotides, the sequence is TGTGCCAGCAGTCAACCCGGCCCTACAGATACGCAGTATTTT. Translated, this is CASSQPGPTDTQYF.